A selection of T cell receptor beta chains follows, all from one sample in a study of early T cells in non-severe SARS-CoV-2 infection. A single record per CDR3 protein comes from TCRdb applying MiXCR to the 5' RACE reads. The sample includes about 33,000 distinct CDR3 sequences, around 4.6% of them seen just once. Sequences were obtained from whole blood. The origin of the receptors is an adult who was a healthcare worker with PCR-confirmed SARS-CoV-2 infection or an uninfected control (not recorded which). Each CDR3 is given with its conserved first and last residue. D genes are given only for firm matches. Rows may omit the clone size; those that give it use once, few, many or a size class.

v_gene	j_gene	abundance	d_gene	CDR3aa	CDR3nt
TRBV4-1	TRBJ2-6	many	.	CASTLRPPGEHGSGANVLTF	TGCGCCAGCACCCTCCGACCCCCCGGGGAGCATGGCTCTGGGGCCAACGTCCTGACTTTC
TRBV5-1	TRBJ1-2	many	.	CASSSPGREYGYTF	TGCGCCAGCAGCTCGCCCGGCAGGGAATATGGCTACACCTTC
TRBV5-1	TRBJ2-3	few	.	CASSFRGGITDTQYF	TGCGCCAGCAGCTTCAGGGGGGGCATTACAGATACGCAGTATTTT
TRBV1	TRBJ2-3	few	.	CTSSDRGGASTDTQYF	TGCACCAGCAGCGACCGCGGCGGGGCAAGCACAGATACGCAGTATTTT
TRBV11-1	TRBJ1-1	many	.	CASSFVGHEAFF	TGTGCCAGCAGCTTCGTAGGCCATGAAGCTTTCTTT
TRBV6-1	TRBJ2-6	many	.	CASSELSGANVLTF	TGTGCCAGCAGTGAACTCTCTGGGGCCAACGTCCTGACTTTC
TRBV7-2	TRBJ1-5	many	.	CASSWGGDNQPQHF	TGTGCCAGCAGCTGGGGCGGGGACAATCAGCCCCAGCATTTT
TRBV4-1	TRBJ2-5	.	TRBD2	CASSQDASGDPQETQYF	TGCGCCAGCAGCCAAGATGCGAGCGGGGATCCTCAAGAGACCCAGTACTTC
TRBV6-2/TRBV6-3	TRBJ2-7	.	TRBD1	CASTDRENYEQYF	TGTGCCAGCACTGACAGGGAAAACTACGAGCAGTACTTC
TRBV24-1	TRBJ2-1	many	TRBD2	CATSERGGTYNEQFF	TGTGCCACCAGTGAGCGCGGGGGGACGTACAATGAGCAGTTCTTC
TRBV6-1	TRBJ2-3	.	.	CASRVFSSTDTQYF	TGTGCCAGCCGAGTCTTCTCTAGCACAGATACGCAGTATTTT
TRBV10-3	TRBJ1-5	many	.	CAISETNQPQHF	TGTGCCATCAGTGAGACAAATCAGCCCCAGCATTTT
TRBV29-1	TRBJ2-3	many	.	CSVGDSWGDTQYF	TGCAGCGTTGGCGATTCATGGGGCGATACGCAGTATTTT
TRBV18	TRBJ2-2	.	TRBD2	CASSGFSGGPNTGELFF	TGTGCCAGCTCAGGATTTAGCGGGGGGCCGAACACCGGGGAGCTGTTTTTT
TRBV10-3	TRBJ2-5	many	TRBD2	CAISERGGGETQYF	TGTGCCATCAGTGAGCGGGGGGGCGGTGAGACCCAGTACTTC
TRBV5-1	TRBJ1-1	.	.	CASSLGPSARNTEAFF	TGCGCCAGCAGCTTGGGCCCTTCCGCGAGGAACACTGAAGCTTTCTTT
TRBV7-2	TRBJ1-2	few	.	CASSSGSPGYTF	TGTGCCAGCAGCTCAGGGTCCCCTGGCTACACCTTC
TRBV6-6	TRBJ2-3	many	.	CASSHIAGGTDTQYF	TGTGCCAGCAGCCACATAGCTGGCGGCACAGATACGCAGTATTTT
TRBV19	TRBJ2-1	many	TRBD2	CASSMTSGGASEQFF	TGTGCCAGTAGTATGACTAGCGGGGGGGCATCTGAGCAGTTCTTC
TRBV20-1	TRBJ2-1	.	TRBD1	CSASGDSTYNEQFF	TGCAGTGCTAGTGGGGACAGTACCTACAATGAGCAGTTCTTC
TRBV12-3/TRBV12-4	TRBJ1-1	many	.	CASGRGAGTEAFF	TGTGCCAGCGGCAGGGGCGCGGGCACTGAAGCTTTCTTT
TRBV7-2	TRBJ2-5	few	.	CASGNPWETQYF	TGTGCCAGCGGCAACCCGTGGGAGACCCAGTACTTC
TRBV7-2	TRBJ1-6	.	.	CASSSANPNSPLHF	TGTGCCAGCAGCTCCGCGAACCCGAATTCACCCCTCCACTTT
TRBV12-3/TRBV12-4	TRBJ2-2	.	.	CASSHDISSNTGELFF	TGTGCCAGCAGCCATGACATTTCCTCGAACACCGGGGAGCTGTTTTTT
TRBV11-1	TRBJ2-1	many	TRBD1	CASSLWDFAGQGDNEQFF	TGTGCCAGCAGCTTATGGGATTTTGCGGGACAGGGGGACAATGAGCAGTTCTTC
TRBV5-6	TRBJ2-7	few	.	CASSPGGGSYEQYF	TGTGCCAGCAGCCCTGGCGGCGGCTCCTACGAGCAGTACTTC
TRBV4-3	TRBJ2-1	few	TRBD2	CASSQEALAGGRSYNEQFF	TGCGCCAGCAGCCAAGAGGCACTAGCGGGGGGGCGCTCCTACAATGAGCAGTTCTTC
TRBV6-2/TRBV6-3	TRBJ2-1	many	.	CASSYDRYNEQFF	TGTGCCAGCAGTTACGACCGGTACAATGAGCAGTTCTTC